The 30 T cell receptor beta chains below were found in one sample sequenced in a study of shared clonotypes between healthy human individuals. Data came from immunoSEQ multiplex PCR; TCRdb stores just in-frame clones and leaves some out. The data contain under 2,500,000 clones, almost 96% of them singletons. Sequenced input: naive CD4+ T cells sorted from blood. The subset here: CD45RA+ positively selected. These receptors all come from a young man in good health.

This clone appeared once. V and J are TRBV2 and TRBJ2-7, with D perhaps TRBD1 (6 bases). Germline V gene sequence: CDR1 SNHLY, CDR2 FYNNEI. The CDR3 has 15 residues. V was clipped by 3 bases and J by 4 bases, with 16 bases between them. The CDR3 coding sequence is TGTGCCAGCAGTGATCGGCCAAGGGGGAATTACGAGCAGTACTTC. Translated: CASSDRPRGNYEQYF.

The chain recombines TRBV15 with TRBJ1-5, with unresolved D. Germline-derived CDR1 and CDR2 are LNHNV and YYDKDF (reference sequence). Trimming stripped 2 bases from V and 1 base from J, with 12 bases between. The CDR3 has 16 residues. Here the CDR3 DNA reads TGTGCCACCAGCAGATCCTTACAGCCGAGCAATCAGCCCCAGCATTTT. Translated: CATSRSLQPSNQPQHF.

The chain uses TRBV9 and TRBJ1-2; TRBD1 matches 8 bases. This CDR3 has 14 amino acids. Trimming removed 4 bases from V and 7 bases from J; junction bases left unmatched: 9. Germline assignment: CDR1 SGDLS and CDR2 YYNGEE. This CDR3 is CASSKQGAVFGYTF. The CDR3 bases are TGTGCCAGCAGCAAGCAGGGGGCAGTTTTTGGCTACACCTTC.

The chain is built from TRBV9 and TRBJ2-1; possibly TRBD1 for D (5 bases). This CDR3 has 14 amino acids. The V gene's germline CDR1 is SGDLS and CDR2 YYNGEE. Trimming removed 0 bases from V and 4 bases from J, with 8 bases in between. In nucleotides, the CDR3 is TGTGCCAGCAGCGTAGACACAGGATACAATGAGCAGTTCTTC. It specifies CASSVDTGYNEQFF.

This CDR3 reads CAILFSQGNTEAFF. CDR3 in DNA: TGTGCCATCCTGTTCTCTCAGGGGAACACTGAAGCTTTCTTT. The V gene is TRBV2, the J gene TRBJ1-1; possible D gene TRBD1, 5 bases. The V end lost 10 bases, the J end lost 1 base, and 16 bases lay between the germline ends. The germline V gene encodes CDR1 SNHLY and CDR2 FYNNEI. The CDR3 spans 14 residues.

This clone was seen a few times. Other DNA sequences in the same sample also yield this CDR3. The chain recombines TRBV7-9 with TRBJ1-1; no firm D call. The ends were cut back, 3 bases at V and 1 base at J, with 6 bases in the middle. CDR3 size: 13 residues. From germline, CDR1 is SEHNR and CDR2 FQNEAQ (reference sequence). The CDR3 spells CASSFSENTEAFF. The CDR3 nucleotides read TGTGCCAGCAGCTTCAGTGAGAACACTGAAGCTTTCTTT.

V gene TRBV18 combines with J gene TRBJ2-2, with D possibly matching TRBD2 (6 bases). Germline loops: CDR1 KGHSH, CDR2 LQKENI. This CDR3 has 15 amino acids. V was pared by 3 bases and J by 4 bases, with 12 bases between. As DNA, the CDR3 is TGTGCCAGCTCACCGGGGGGAGGCCGCACCGGGGAGCTGTTTTTT. This gives the protein CASSPGGGRTGELFF.

This chain links TRBV28 with TRBJ1-6; 7 bases line up with TRBD1. This CDR3 contains 14 residues. Germline CDR1 MDHEN, CDR2 SYDVKM. J gave up 7 bases and V 5 bases, and 5 bases lay outside the gene matches. CDR3 region: CASSGDRPNSPLHF. In nucleotides, the CDR3 is TGTGCCAGCAGTGGGGACAGACCCAATTCACCCCTCCACTTT.

The rearrangement joins TRBV6-4 to TRBJ1-2, with no clear D. V lost 5 bases and J 4 bases, leaving 14 bases between the germline ends. This CDR3 has 14 residues. The germline gives CDR1 MRHNA, CDR2 SNTAGT. The CDR3 region has the DNA TGTGCCAGCAGTTGGTGGAGTCGGGCCTATGGCTACACCTTC. Translated: CASSWWSRAYGYTF.

The V gene is TRBV11-2, the J gene TRBJ2-7; perhaps TRBD2 as D (5 bases). CDR1 is SGHAT and CDR2 is FQNNGV in the germline V gene. V gave up 5 bases and J gave up 0 bases, with 11 bases separating them. This CDR3 contains 14 residues. CDR3 sequence reads: CASSAGLSSYEQYF. The CDR3 DNA reads TGTGCCAGCAGCGCCGGACTTAGCTCCTACGAGCAGTACTTC.

This rearrangement joins TRBV10-3 to TRBJ1-5, with TRBD1 identical over 7 bases. J was trimmed by 3 bases and V by 4 bases; bases with no gene match: 6. Germline V gives CDR1 ENHRY, CDR2 SYGVKD. The CDR3 sequence is 15 residues long. The CDR3 region has the DNA TGTGCCATCAGTGGGACAGGAGGCTACAATCAGCCCCAGCATTTT. Its translation is CAISGTGGYNQPQHF.

The J gene is TRBJ2-3, the V gene TRBV5-6; perhaps D is TRBD1 or TRBD2 (6 bases each). CDR3 size: 16 residues. V dropped 4 bases and J dropped 1 base, with 16 bases sitting between them. Looked up from germline, CDR1 is SGHDT and CDR2 is YYEEEE. Here the CDR3 reads CASSPRGRAGTDTQYF. The CDR3 nucleotides are TGTGCCAGCAGCCCCCGGGGGCGCGCGGGCACAGATACGCAGTATTTT.

J is TRBJ1-1 and V is TRBV5-1, with no clear D. Germline values: CDR1 SGHRS, CDR2 YFSETQ. The ends were cut back, 4 bases at V and 7 bases at J, with 20 bases in the middle. This CDR3 has 15 amino acids. The CDR3 nucleotides read TGCGCCAGCAGCAACATAGGTGGATCTACAGTTGAAGCTTTCTTT. Its protein product is CASSNIGGSTVEAFF.

V and J are TRBV7-9 and TRBJ1-4, with D unclear. V shed 2 bases and J shed 5 bases, with 15 bases lying between them. Germline V lookup: CDR1 SEHNR, CDR2 FQNEAQ (reference sequence). CDR3 size: 16 residues. This chain's CDR3 is CASSLSAGGPNEKLFF. The CDR3 DNA follows: TGTGCCAGCAGCTTAAGCGCCGGAGGACCCAATGAAAAACTGTTTTTT. Combining the CDR3 with reference TRBV7-9 and TRBJ1-4 gives the whole variable domain DTGVSQNPRHKITKRGQNVTFRCDPISEHNRLYWYRQTLGQGPEFLTYFQNEAQLEKSRLLSDRFSAERPKGSFSTLEIQRTEQGDSAMYLCASSLSAGGPNEKLFFGSGTQLSVL.

The chain combines TRBV19 with TRBJ2-5; 7 bases align to TRBD1. The V segment lost 8 bases and the J segment 2 bases; nucleotides outside the gene matches: 11. The CDR3 is 15 amino acids. The V gene's germline CDR1 is LNHDA and CDR2 SQIVND (reference sequence). Here the CDR3 DNA reads TGTGCCAGTGGTCTAGACAGGGACCATCAAGAGACCCAGTACTTC. Translated: CASGLDRDHQETQYF.

The rearrangement links TRBV5-1 to TRBJ2-1, with D perhaps matching TRBD1 (5 bases). The V gene's germline CDR1 is SGHRS and CDR2 YFSETQ. The CDR3 spans 12 residues. V was cut by 7 bases and J by 12 bases, with 17 bases left in between. The chain's CDR3 is CASSRSGIGQFF. As DNA, the CDR3 is TGCGCCAGCTCCCGATCAGGGATAGGGCAGTTCTTC.

The V gene is TRBV18, the J gene TRBJ1-5; D not certain. The germline V gene has CDR1 KGHSH and CDR2 LQKENI. V shed 6 bases and J shed 4 bases, with 10 bases lying between them. This CDR3 is built from 13 residues. CDR3 sequence (DNA): TGTGCCAGCTCGGGCGCCGGAAATCAGCCCCAGCATTTT. Protein sequence: CASSGAGNQPQHF.

V gene TRBV11-2 combines with J gene TRBJ2-7, with D possibly matching TRBD2 (5 bases). CDR3 length: 14 amino acids. CDR1 and CDR2 (germline): SGHAT, FQNNGV. The V end lost 5 bases, the J end lost 2 bases, and 13 bases lay between the germline ends. In DNA, the CDR3 is TGTGCCAGCAGCGCCTCGACGGGAACCTACGAGCAGTACTTC. It specifies CASSASTGTYEQYF.

The rearrangement uses TRBV9 and TRBJ1-5; 8 positions match TRBD1. CDR1 SGDLS and CDR2 YYNGEE come from the germline V gene. V was clipped by 3 bases and J by 10 bases; unmatched bases: 12. This CDR3 has 15 residues. CDR3 sequence reads: CASSADGQGGGPQHF. Written as DNA, the CDR3 is TGTGCCAGCAGCGCCGACGGACAGGGAGGTGGTCCCCAGCATTTT.

The chain recombines TRBV7-2 with TRBJ1-6; D gene unclear. Germline CDR1 reads SGHTA; CDR2 reads FQGNSA. The CDR3 extends over 12 amino acids. The V and J ends lost 3 bases and 11 bases respectively, with 8 bases between them. The CDR3 nucleotides read TGTGCCAGCAGCTTCACCGGTGCACCCCTCCACTTT. This codes for CASSFTGAPLHF.

The genes are TRBV6-6 and TRBJ1-4, with 7 nucleotides matching TRBD1. V shed 7 bases and J 3 bases; nucleotides not matched to a gene: 8. The CDR3 has 15 residues. Germline-derived CDR1 and CDR2 are MNHNY and SVGAGI (reference sequence). This CDR3 reads CASTLTGTANEKLFF. The CDR3 nucleotides are TGTGCCAGCACCCTAACCGGGACAGCTAATGAAAAACTGTTTTTT.

The rearrangement links TRBV10-3 to TRBJ2-7; 7 bases are shared with TRBD1. CDR3 length equals 12 residues. From germline, CDR1 is ENHRY and CDR2 SYGVKD. Trimming at V came to 5 bases and at J to 3 bases, leaving 1 base not matched to a gene. CDR3 nucleotide sequence: TGTGCCATCAGTTGGGACAGCTACGAGCAGTACTTC. Translating gives CAISWDSYEQYF.

This clone came up once. The chain carries TRBV6-1 and TRBJ2-5; D might be TRBD1 (5 bases). The germline CDR1 and CDR2 sequences are MNHNS and SASEGT. There are 15 residues in the CDR3. Trimming removed 1 base at V and 5 bases at J, with 14 bases between. The CDR3 spells CASSEGGRGLETQYF. CDR3 sequence (DNA): TGTGCCAGCAGTGAAGGGGGAAGGGGTTTGGAGACCCAGTACTTC.

The chain uses TRBV5-5 and TRBJ2-7, with TRBD2 matching 8 bases. Trimming removed 4 bases from V and 2 bases from J; junction bases left unmatched: 8. CDR3 size: 15 residues. CDR1 is SGHKS, CDR2 YYEKEE, per germline (reference sequence). This chain's CDR3 is CASSPSLAGTYEQYF. The CDR3 DNA reads as TGTGCCAGCAGCCCCTCCTTAGCGGGGACCTACGAGCAGTACTTC.

As to this clone: Additional DNA sequences in this sample encode the identical CDR3. The chain's CDR3 is CASSFGTNYGYTF. The CDR3, as DNA: TGTGCCAGCAGTTTTGGGACTAACTATGGCTACACCTTC. The chain employs TRBV6-1 and TRBJ1-2; D call uncertain. CDR1 is MNHNS, CDR2 SASEGT, per germline. The V gene lost 5 bases and the J gene lost 0 bases, with 7 bases spanning the gap. The CDR3 extends over 13 amino acids.

This clone was observed once. The chain recombines TRBV6-5 with TRBJ1-4; 9 nucleotides align to TRBD1. The CDR3 spans 15 residues. Germline CDR1 and CDR2: MNHEY and SVGAGI. V was pared by 6 bases and J by 6 bases, with 8 bases of the junction left unmatched. The CDR3 DNA follows: TGTGCCAGCAGCCTGGACGGGACAGGGTATGAAAAACTGTTTTTT. It encodes CASSLDGTGYEKLFF.

This clone was seen only a few times. This specimen includes other DNA sequences encoding the same CDR3. The chain joins TRBV10-3 to TRBJ1-6; 7 bases line up with TRBD1. The CDR3 is 15 residues long. Germline CDR1 reads ENHRY; CDR2 reads SYGVKD. Unmatched junction bases numbered 4, after V lost 2 bases and J lost 6 bases. The chain's CDR3 is CAISERGQGNSPLHF. In nucleotides, the CDR3 is TGTGCCATCAGTGAGAGGGGGCAGGGTAATTCACCCCTCCACTTT.

J is TRBJ1-2 and V is TRBV2, with D hard to call. Germline assignment: CDR1 SNHLY and CDR2 FYNNEI. V shed 8 bases and J shed 2 bases, with 6 bases lying between them. CDR3 length: 11 residues. The CDR3 DNA reads TGTGCCAGCGCGGGGAACTATGGCTACACCTTC. It translates to CASAGNYGYTF.

This clone was found once. The V and J genes are TRBV30 and TRBJ1-1, with D perhaps matching TRBD1 (5 bases). CDR3 length equals 12 residues. The germline gives CDR1 GTSNPN, CDR2 SVGIG (reference sequence). V gave up 4 bases and J gave up 3 bases, with 9 bases separating them. The DNA of the CDR3 is TGTGCCTGGATTTGGGGGGACACTGAAGCTTTCTTT. Translation: CAWIWGDTEAFF.

V gene TRBV30 combines with J gene TRBJ2-1; TRBD2 agrees at 7 bases. This CDR3 is 12 amino acids long. V lost 4 bases to trimming and J lost 13 bases; unmatched junction nucleotides: 10. Germline V gives CDR1 GTSNPN, CDR2 SVGIG (reference sequence). Here the CDR3 DNA reads TGTGCCTGGACAGTCGGGGGGAGGGGACAGTTCTTC. Protein sequence: CAWTVGGRGQFF.